The 27 T cell receptor beta chains listed next were all sequenced from one sample in a study of T-cell reconstitution after alpha-beta-depleted transplantation in children. Preparation of the TCRbeta library was carried out with unique molecular identifiers. TCRdb re-analysed the PCR reads in MiXCR, keeping a single row per CDR3 protein. This sample has around 190,000 distinct CDR3 sequences, with about 7% found just once. Sequencing was performed on PBMCs, taken before TCRalphabeta/CD19-depleted stem cell transplant. These receptors all stem from a boy aged 2 to 10 with acute lymphoblastic leukemia, due to receive a stem cell transplant.

This clonotype showed up many times. The V call is TRBV7-2, the J call TRBJ2-3; TRBD1 matches 8 bases. Germline V gene sequence: CDR1 SGHTA, CDR2 FQGNSA. This CDR3 has 17 amino acids. The V segment lost 1 base and the J segment 2 bases; nucleotides outside the gene matches: 8. CDR3 region: CASSLVGTGKYTDTQYF. CDR3 nucleotides: TGTGCCAGCAGCTTAGTCGGGACAGGAAAATACACAGATACGCAGTATTTT. Full variable domain (missing parts from reference TRBV7-2 and TRBJ2-3): GAGVSQSPSNKVTEKGKDVELRCDPISGHTALYWYRQSLGQGLEFLIYFQGNSAPDKSGLPSDRFSAERTGGSVSTLTIQRTQQEDSAVYLCASSLVGTGKYTDTQYFGPGTRLTVL.

Comments on this clonotype: A clone one base away is much larger, so this may be a read error. This CDR3 fails to terminate in the conserved phenylalanine or tryptophan, so it likely reflects a read error. The chain has TRBV5-1 and TRBJ1-2, with 9 bases aligning to TRBD1. The germline V gene has CDR1 SGHRS and CDR2 YFSETQ. This CDR3 region has 12 residues. With 3 bases clipped from V and 9 bases from J, the junction kept 3 bases outside the gene matches. The CDR3 spells CASSSGTGSYTC. As DNA, the CDR3 is TGCGCCAGCAGCTCCGGGACAGGGAGCTACACCTGC.

This clonotype was seen repeatedly, ten times or more. The rearrangement joins TRBV5-5 to TRBJ1-5; 7 nucleotides align to TRBD1. The CDR3 consists of 15 residues. The junction had 6 bases not matched to a gene; V was cut back by 3 bases and J by 3 bases. CDR1 and CDR2 (germline): SGHKS, YYEKEE (reference sequence). Here the CDR3 reads CASSSGTVINQPQHF. CDR3 coding DNA: TGTGCCAGCAGCTCCGGGACAGTCATCAATCAGCCCCAGCATTTT.

V gene TRBV6-5 combines with J gene TRBJ2-6, with a weak D call TRBD2 (6 bases). Trimming stripped 0 bases from V and 0 bases from J, with 12 bases between. Germline lookup yields CDR1 MNHEY and CDR2 SVGAGI. This CDR3 spans 18 amino acids. CDR3 sequence reads: CASSYSEGFGSGANVLTF. The CDR3 nucleotides read TGTGCCAGCAGTTACTCGGAGGGCTTCGGCTCTGGGGCCAACGTCCTGACTTTC.

This clonotype was detected many times. This sequence joins TRBV5-1 and TRBJ1-2; no definite D call. There are 13 residues in the CDR3. The V and J ends lost 0 bases and 4 bases respectively, with 7 bases between them. Germline loops: CDR1 SGHRS, CDR2 YFSETQ. Here the CDR3 reads CASSLEAGYGYTF. CDR3 sequence (DNA): TGCGCCAGCAGCTTGGAGGCAGGCTATGGCTACACCTTC.

In its sample, this clonotype was seen once. This chain joins TRBV30 and TRBJ2-5, with D maybe TRBD2 (6 bases). V was clipped by 7 bases and J by 3 bases, with 18 bases between them. Per germline, CDR1 GTSNPN and CDR2 SVGIG (reference sequence). The CDR3 is 14 residues long. The CDR3 nucleotides read TGTGCCTTCGCCGGGACTCCAAAGGAAGAGACCCAGTACTTC. As protein: CAFAGTPKEETQYF.

This clonotype was seen repeatedly, ten times or more. The V call is TRBV7-9, the J call TRBJ2-7, with D unclear. CDR1 and CDR2 (germline): SEHNR, FQNEAQ (reference sequence). V was pared by 1 base and J by 3 bases, with 10 bases between. The CDR3 contains 14 residues. The CDR3 sequence: CASSLDNGFYEQYF. The DNA of the CDR3 is TGTGCCAGCAGCTTAGATAACGGGTTCTACGAGCAGTACTTC.

This clonotype was picked up a small number of times. The chain links TRBV5-1 to TRBJ2-7; either TRBD1 or TRBD2 may supply D (5 bases each). Germline CDR1 and CDR2: SGHRS and YFSETQ. V was cut by 4 bases and J by 2 bases, with 16 bases left in between. This CDR3 region has 15 residues. CDR3 sequence reads: CASSRLGLGAYEQYF. For the CDR3, the DNA is TGCGCCAGCAGCCGTCTTGGACTGGGGGCCTACGAGCAGTACTTC.

This clonotype came up many times. V and J are TRBV5-4 and TRBJ2-1, with 9 bases lining up with TRBD2. CDR3 size: 17 residues. V dropped 3 bases and J dropped 2; count of bases not matched to a gene: 9. Germline V gives CDR1 SGHNT, CDR2 YYREEE (reference sequence). CDR3 nucleotides: TGTGCCAGCAGCTGGGGGGCGGGGGGGCCCCCCTACAATGAGCAGTTCTTC. The encoded protein is CASSWGAGGPPYNEQFF.

This clonotype has a count of ten or more. The chain employs TRBV29-1 and TRBJ2-2, with 9 bases lining up with TRBD2. The ends lost 3 bases at V and 2 bases at J; junction bases unmatched: 13. Germline V CDR1 and CDR2: SQVTM, ANQGSEA. This CDR3 is 18 amino acids long. This CDR3 is CSVETDTDSGGNTGELFF. The CDR3 DNA sequence: TGCAGCGTTGAGACGGACACTGATAGCGGGGGCAACACCGGGGAGCTGTTTTTT.

This clonotype came up many times. The V call is TRBV20-1, the J call TRBJ2-7; 13 bases are shared with TRBD2. This CDR3 contains 17 residues. V shed 3 bases and J 0 bases; nucleotides not matched to a gene: 8. Germline CDR1 and CDR2: DFQATT and SNEGSKA (reference sequence). The CDR3, as DNA: TGCAGTGCTAGCGGGACTAGCGGGGTCTCGAGCTCCTACGAGCAGTACTTC. Translation gives CSASGTSGVSSSYEQYF.

This clonotype was observed a few times. The CDR3 ends on some other residue instead of the conserved phenylalanine or tryptophan, so this is likely a read error. No DNA is shown, since the ends of the CDR3 on it are uncertain; the CDR3 is the one TCRdb lists. The V call is TRBV20-1, the J call TRBJ1-2; whether TRBD1, the table's D call, matches the DNA was not checked. The CDR3 has 12 residues if both end residues are counted. Looked up from germline, CDR1 is DFQATT and CDR2 is SNEGSKA (reference sequence). The CDR3 sequence is CSARGRDRALTA.

This clonotype was seen more than once but under ten times. The chain employs TRBV6-2 or TRBV6-3 and TRBJ1-5; 7 bases match TRBD1. CDR1 and CDR2 (germline): MNHEY, SVGEGT. The trim removed 5 bases at V and 6 bases at J, leaving 7 bases unmatched. This CDR3 is 14 amino acids long. CDR3: CASSADRISQPQHF. The DNA for the CDR3 is TGTGCCAGCAGTGCGGACAGGATCAGTCAGCCCCAGCATTTT.

Ten or more counts support this clonotype. The chain carries TRBV20-1 and TRBJ2-1; 7 nucleotides align to TRBD2. The V gene end was trimmed by 0 bases and the J gene end by 3 bases; junction bases not matched to a gene: 8. This CDR3 has 16 amino acids. Germline V gene lookup returns CDR1 DFQATT and CDR2 SNEGSKA (reference sequence). The CDR3 nucleotides are TGCAGTGCTAGAGATAATCGGCTAGCGGACTACAATGAGCAGTTCTTC. Translating gives CSARDNRLADYNEQFF.

The rearrangement joins TRBV5-5 to TRBJ1-2; D remains ambiguous. This CDR3 is 13 amino acids long. Trimming pared 4 bases from V and 1 base from J, leaving 8 bases between. CDR1 is SGHKS, CDR2 YYEKEE, per germline (reference sequence). In nucleotides, the CDR3 is TGTGCCAGCAGCCGCACAGATAACTATGGCTACACCTTC. Translated, it gives CASSRTDNYGYTF.

Only a few counts were recorded for this clonotype. The V call is TRBV11-2, the J call TRBJ2-7, with TRBD1 as a possible D gene (5 bases). The CDR3 runs 13 residues. Trimming cost V 7 bases and J 6 bases, with 16 bases left between them. Germline V gives CDR1 SGHAT, CDR2 FQNNGV. This CDR3 reads CASTYFQGSEQYF. For the CDR3, the DNA is TGTGCCAGCACCTATTTTCAGGGCTCCGAGCAGTACTTC.

This clonotype was recorded at least ten times. The rearrangement joins TRBV7-2 to TRBJ2-3; D remains ambiguous. The CDR3 is made up of 15 amino acids. The V end was cut by 2 bases, the J end by 3 bases, with 12 bases between. CDR1 is SGHTA, CDR2 FQGNSA, per germline. CDR3 nucleotide sequence: TGTGCCAGCAGCTTATTTGCGGATGATACAGATACGCAGTATTTT. Its translation is CASSLFADDTDTQYF.

This chain uses TRBV11-1 with TRBJ2-2; TRBD2 matches 10 bases. V lost 3 bases to trimming and J lost 7 bases; unmatched junction nucleotides: 8. In germline, CDR1 is SGHAT, CDR2 FQDESV (reference sequence). This CDR3 is built from 16 residues. CDR3 bases: TGTGCCAGCAGCTTCTCCAGCGGGGGGGCTGGCGGGGAGCTGTTTTTT. Residues: CASSFSSGGAGGELFF.

This clonotype was recorded at least ten times. V gene TRBV2 combines with J gene TRBJ1-4; D gene unclear. CDR3 length: 14 residues. Germline V gene sequence: CDR1 SNHLY, CDR2 FYNNEI. Trimming cost V 0 bases and J 8 bases, with 10 bases left between them. CDR3: CASSEARLEEKLFF. In DNA, the CDR3 is TGTGCCAGCAGTGAAGCAAGGCTCGAGGAAAAACTGTTTTTT.

This clonotype was recorded a few times. The chain links TRBV5-1 to TRBJ2-5; D might be TRBD1 or TRBD2, each matching 5 bases. Trimming shortened V by 3 bases and J by 2 bases, and 20 bases separated the two germline ends. The CDR3 is 17 amino acids. Germline V lookup: CDR1 SGHRS, CDR2 YFSETQ. The CDR3, as DNA: TGCGCCAGCAGCTCCGGGACCCATGCCGCCGTACAAGAGACCCAGTACTTC. This sequence encodes CASSSGTHAAVQETQYF.

This clonotype was recorded many times. The chain is built from TRBV29-1 and TRBJ1-1; 7 bases align to TRBD1. There are 14 residues in the CDR3. Unmatched junction bases numbered 9, after V lost 4 bases and J lost 4 bases. CDR1 SQVTM and CDR2 ANQGSEA come from the germline V gene. This CDR3 reads CSVAKGAAVTEAFF. The CDR3, as DNA: TGCAGCGTTGCGAAGGGGGCCGCTGTCACTGAAGCTTTCTTT.

There are many counts of this clonotype. CDR3 region: CASSEGGLKLFF. The CDR3 DNA reads as TGCGCCAGCAGTGAAGGGGGGCTTAAGCTGTTTTTT. The rearrangement joins TRBV10-2 to TRBJ2-2; D might be TRBD1 or TRBD2, each matching 6 bases. Trimming shortened V by 3 bases and J by 12 bases, and 11 bases separated the two germline ends. The CDR3 is 12 amino acids. Germline values: CDR1 WSHSY, CDR2 SAAADI.

This clonotype was observed many times. CDR3 sequence: CSARQGAEATDTQYF. CDR3 DNA: TGCAGTGCTCGACAGGGGGCAGAAGCAACAGATACGCAGTATTTT. The chain couples TRBV20-1 to TRBJ2-3, with 10 bases fitting TRBD1. Germline values: CDR1 DFQATT, CDR2 SNEGSKA (reference sequence). CDR3 size: 15 residues. V shed 5 bases and J 3 bases; nucleotides not matched to a gene: 8.

The sample holds many counts of this clonotype. The chain carries TRBV29-1 and TRBJ2-5; D remains ambiguous. The CDR3 is 12 residues long. CDR1 is SQVTM, CDR2 ANQGSEA, per germline. V lost 6 bases, J lost 1 base, and 9 bases lay in between. The CDR3 DNA sequence: TGCAGCGTGGAGCAGATCCAAGAGACCCAGTACTTC. Its translation: CSVEQIQETQYF.

This clonotype was observed at least ten times. The chain joins TRBV5-1 to TRBJ2-3; 10 bases line up with TRBD2. Per germline, CDR1 SGHRS and CDR2 YFSETQ. The junction had 5 bases not matched to a gene; V was cut back by 0 bases and J by 4 bases. This CDR3 is 16 amino acids long. The CDR3 DNA sequence: TGCGCCAGCAGCTTGGGGACTAGCGGCGGTGCAGATACGCAGTATTTT. It translates to CASSLGTSGGADTQYF. Variable domain in full (rest from reference TRBV5-1 and TRBJ2-3): KAGVTQTPRYLIKTRGQQVTLSCSPISGHRSVSWYQQTPGQGLQFLFEYFSETQRNKGNFPGRFSGRQFSNSRSEMNVSTLELGDSALYLCASSLGTSGGADTQYFGPGTRLTVL.

The sample holds many counts of this clonotype. The chain employs TRBV4-3 and TRBJ2-2; D is unclear. Trimming stripped 0 bases from V and 7 bases from J, with 3 bases between. The germline V gene has CDR1 LGHNA and CDR2 YSLEER. This CDR3 is 12 amino acids long. The CDR3 protein is CASSQESGELFF. DNA for the CDR3: TGCGCCAGCAGCCAAGAGAGCGGGGAGCTGTTTTTT.

This clonotype was seen ten or more times. This chain joins TRBV7-2 and TRBJ2-7; the D is unclear. This CDR3 spans 15 amino acids. CDR1 is SGHTA and CDR2 is FQGNSA in the germline V gene. Trimming shortened V by 1 base and J by 1 base, and 11 bases separated the two germline ends. CDR3 in DNA: TGTGCCAGCAGCTTAGTGCCAGGAACTTCCTACGAGCAGTACTTC. This translates into CASSLVPGTSYEQYF.